Listed below are T cell receptor beta chains from one sample, sequenced in a study of T cells in Graves' hyperthyroidism and ophthalmopathy. TCRdb reanalysed the multiplex PCR reads using MiXCR and keeps one entry per CDR3 protein. The sample records 600,000 or so distinct CDR3 sequences, 14% being singletons. Sequencing was done on a sample of blood. These receptor sequences come from a woman aged 18-30 years with Graves' ophthalmopathy. Both conserved end residues are trimmed from each CDR3. Each record gives: clone size, D gene, V gene, J gene, CDR3 protein. The D gene is left open where the match is weak. Where a row states a size, it is once, few, many or the class of an expanded clone; other rows omit it.

-	TRBD2	TRBV14	TRBJ2-1	ASSQGPGLAGINEQF
many	-	TRBV2	TRBJ1-1	ASHRRNTEAF
many	-	TRBV29-1	TRBJ2-4	SVERDNIQY
-	-	TRBV20-1	TRBJ1-5	SAVRPPTPTTYQPQH
many	-	TRBV20-1	TRBJ2-5	SARAGTSKETQY
-	TRBD2	TRBV7-2	TRBJ2-7	ASSLGTSGRSYEQY
many	-	TRBV5-8	TRBJ2-1	ASSFDIGSRYNEQF
-	-	TRBV4-1	TRBJ2-3	ASSHGGLRERGTQY
many	-	TRBV7-9	TRBJ2-2	ASSPSSGELF
many	TRBD1	TRBV29-1	TRBJ2-3	SVATTGMSTDTQY
-	TRBD2	TRBV30	TRBJ2-3	AWSVRLAGAGDTQY
many	-	TRBV3-1	TRBJ2-3	ASSPVGGPVDTQY
many	TRBD1	TRBV20-1	TRBJ1-2	SAGGTDLYGYT
few	-	TRBV27	TRBJ2-7	ASRAGTHYEQY
-	-	TRBV5-1	TRBJ2-6	ASSYRAGANVLT
-	TRBD1	TRBV28	TRBJ1-1	ASSLSQGGQFEAF
many	TRBD1	TRBV3-1	TRBJ2-1	ASSLGPGQASSYNEQF
few	-	TRBV20-1	TRBJ1-2	SARDRVTETYYGYT